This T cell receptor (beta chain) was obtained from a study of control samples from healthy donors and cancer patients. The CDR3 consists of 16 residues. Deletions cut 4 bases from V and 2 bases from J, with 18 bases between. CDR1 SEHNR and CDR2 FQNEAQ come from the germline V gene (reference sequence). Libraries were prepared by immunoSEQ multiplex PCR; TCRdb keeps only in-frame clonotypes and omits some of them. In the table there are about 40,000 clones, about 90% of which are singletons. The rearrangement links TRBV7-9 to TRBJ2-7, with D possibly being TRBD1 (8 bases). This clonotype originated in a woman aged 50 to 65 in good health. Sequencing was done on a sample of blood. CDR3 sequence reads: CASSSWGGTGTYEQYF. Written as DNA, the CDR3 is TGTGCCAGCAGCTCCTGGGGGGGGACAGGCACCTACGAGCAGTACTTC.